Detailed here is one TCR beta chain. This sample stems from a study of T-cell memory formation after mild COVID-19. Study context: TCR clusters were mostly confined to one donor each.

TCRdb passed the 5' RACE reads through MiXCR, listing each CDR3 protein once. The data contain 300,000 or so distinct CDR3 sequences, about 16% of them seen just once; the ten biggest clones take up roughly a fifth. CDR3 size: 12 residues. The junction had 6 bases not matched to a gene; V was cut back by 3 bases and J by 11 bases. Germline V gene lookup returns CDR1 LGHDT and CDR2 YNNKEL (reference sequence). Sequenced sample: PBMCs or a T cell subset sorted from them (not recorded which). J is TRBJ1-1 and V is TRBV3-1; 7 nucleotides match TRBD1. The receptor's source is a young man who had mild COVID-19 (a few samples of this study predate the infection). Cell type and time point are not known. CDR3 nucleotides: TGTGCCAGCAGCCATCAGGGGGAAGGGGCTTTCTTT. Translating gives CASSHQGEGAFF.